This T cell receptor beta chain emerged from a study of identical twins. This clonotype was seen repeatedly, ten times or more. TCRdb analysed the 5' RACE reads with MiXCR anew, one entry per CDR3 protein. In the table there are 550,000 to 700,000 distinct CDR3 sequences, 9.5% to 10% of which are singletons. These data were likewise used in another study, on yellow fever vaccine responses in identical twins.

The clonotype was recovered from a woman between 18 and 29 years old in good health. The sequenced sample consisted of PBMCs.

CDR3 in DNA: TGTGCCAGCAGTTTAATGGGGGGAGGGCGATACGAGCAGTACTTC. It is translated as CASSLMGGGRYEQYF. V and J are TRBV28 and TRBJ2-7; 7 nucleotides match TRBD2. From germline, CDR1 is MDHEN and CDR2 SYDVKM. CDR3 length equals 15 residues. Trimming at V came to 2 bases and at J to 4 bases, leaving 8 bases not matched to a gene.